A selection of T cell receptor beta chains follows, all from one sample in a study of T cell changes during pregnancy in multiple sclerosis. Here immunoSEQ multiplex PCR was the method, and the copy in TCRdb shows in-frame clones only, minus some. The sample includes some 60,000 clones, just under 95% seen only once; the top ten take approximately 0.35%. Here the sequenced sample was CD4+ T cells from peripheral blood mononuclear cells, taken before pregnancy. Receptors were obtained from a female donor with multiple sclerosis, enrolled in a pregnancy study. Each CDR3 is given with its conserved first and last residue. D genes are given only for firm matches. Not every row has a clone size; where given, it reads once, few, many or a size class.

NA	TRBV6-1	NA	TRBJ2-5	CAGGSVFGETQYF	TGTGCCGGAGGGTCAGTCTTCGGGGAGACCCAGTACTTC
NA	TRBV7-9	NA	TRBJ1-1	CASSSQRVLNTEAFF	TGTGCCAGCAGCTCCCAGCGAGTCTTGAACACTGAAGCTTTCTTT
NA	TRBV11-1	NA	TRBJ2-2	CASSYRWTGELFF	TGTGCCAGCAGCTACCGGTGGACCGGGGAGCTGTTTTTT
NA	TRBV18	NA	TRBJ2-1	CASSPDSLGGQFF	TGTGCCAGCTCTCCTGACTCTTTAGGGGGGCAGTTCTTC
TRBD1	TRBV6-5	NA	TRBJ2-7	CASRQGQGYEQYF	TGTGCCAGCAGGCAGGGACAGGGCTACGAGCAGTACTTC
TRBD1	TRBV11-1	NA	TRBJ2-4	CASSSGTGLAKNIQYF	TGTGCCAGCAGCTCCGGGACAGGGCTAGCCAAAAACATTCAGTACTTC
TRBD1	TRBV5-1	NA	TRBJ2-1	CASSLGGQGAGEQFF	TGCGCCAGCAGCTTGGGGGGTCAGGGGGCAGGGGAGCAGTTCTTC
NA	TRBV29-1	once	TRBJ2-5	CSVDTGSGSETQYF	TGCAGCGTTGATACCGGGAGTGGTTCAGAGACCCAGTACTTC
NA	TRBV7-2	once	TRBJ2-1	CASSLDGEFYNEQFF	TGTGCCAGCAGCTTAGACGGGGAGTTCTACAATGAGCAGTTCTTC
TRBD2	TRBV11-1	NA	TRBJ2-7	CASSTVRGGSYEQYF	TGTGCCAGCAGCACCGTCCGGGGAGGGAGCTACGAGCAGTACTTC
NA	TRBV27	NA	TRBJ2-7	CASSLKGGGVSYEQYF	TGTGCCAGCAGTTTAAAAGGCGGGGGCGTCTCCTACGAGCAGTACTTC
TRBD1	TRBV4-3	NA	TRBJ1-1	CASSQTGTGGGTEAFF	TGCGCCAGCAGCCAGACCGGGACAGGGGGTGGGACTGAAGCTTTCTTT
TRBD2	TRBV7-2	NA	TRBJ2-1	CASSLVSGSRNEQFF	TGTGCCAGCAGCTTGGTTAGCGGGAGTCGTAATGAGCAGTTCTTC
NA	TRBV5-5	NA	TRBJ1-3	CASSLEGNSGNTIYF	TGTGCCAGCAGCTTGGAGGGGAACTCTGGAAACACCATATATTTT
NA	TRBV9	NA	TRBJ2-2	CASSATRVWGELFF	TGTGCCAGCAGCGCAACTAGGGTTTGGGGGGAGCTGTTTTTT
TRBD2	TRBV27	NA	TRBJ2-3	CASSLWGSGSSDTQYF	TGTGCCAGCAGTTTATGGGGTAGCGGGAGCTCAGATACGCAGTATTTT
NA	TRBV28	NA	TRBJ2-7	CASSFSGTLGEQYF	TGTGCCAGCAGTTTTTCGGGGACACTCGGCGAGCAGTACTTC
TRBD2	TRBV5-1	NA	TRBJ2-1	CASSLGGLAGGNEQFF	TGCGCCAGCAGCCTTGGGGGACTAGCGGGGGGAAATGAGCAGTTCTTC
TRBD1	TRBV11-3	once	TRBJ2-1	CASSLRGTGGNEQFF	TGTGCCAGCAGCTTAAGAGGGACAGGGGGCAATGAGCAGTTCTTC
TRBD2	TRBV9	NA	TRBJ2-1	CASSVGTSGRYDEQFF	TGTGCCAGCAGCGTAGGGACTAGCGGGAGGTACGATGAGCAGTTCTTC
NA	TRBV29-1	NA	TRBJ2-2	CSVYRVNGELFF	TGCAGCGTTTACAGGGTAAACGGGGAGCTGTTTTTT
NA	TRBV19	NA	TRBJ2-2	CASDTGIGTGELFF	TGTGCCAGCGATACAGGGATCGGCACCGGGGAGCTGTTTTTT
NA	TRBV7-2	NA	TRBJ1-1	CASSLARNTEAFF	TGTGCCAGCAGCTTAGCGCGAAACACTGAAGCTTTCTTT